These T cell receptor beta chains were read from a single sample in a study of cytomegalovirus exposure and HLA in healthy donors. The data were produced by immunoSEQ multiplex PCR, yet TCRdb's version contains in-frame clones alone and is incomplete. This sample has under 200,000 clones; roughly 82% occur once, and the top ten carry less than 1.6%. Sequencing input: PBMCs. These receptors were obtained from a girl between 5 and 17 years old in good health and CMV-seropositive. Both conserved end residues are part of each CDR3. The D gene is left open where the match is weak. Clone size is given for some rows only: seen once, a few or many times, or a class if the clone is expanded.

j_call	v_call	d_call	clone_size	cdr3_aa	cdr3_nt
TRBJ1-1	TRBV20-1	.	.	CSASQEAFF	TGCAGTGCTAGCCAGGAAGCTTTCTTT
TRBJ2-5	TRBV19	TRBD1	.	CASSIGTGLAETQYF	TGTGCCAGTAGTATAGGGACAGGGTTGGCGGAGACCCAGTACTTC
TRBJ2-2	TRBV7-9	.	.	CASSLGGNTGELFF	TGTGCCAGCAGCTTAGGCGGGAACACCGGGGAGCTGTTTTTT
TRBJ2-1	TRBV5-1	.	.	CASSYEPLRGNNEQFF	TGCGCCAGCAGCTATGAACCCCTCCGGGGAAACAATGAGCAGTTCTTC
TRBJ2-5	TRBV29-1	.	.	CSVESGLRYQETQYF	TGCAGCGTTGAGTCCGGCCTCAGGTACCAAGAGACCCAGTACTTC
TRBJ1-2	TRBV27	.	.	CASRPLRDYGYTF	TGTGCCAGCAGGCCTCTCAGGGACTATGGCTACACCTTC
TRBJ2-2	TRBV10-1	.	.	CASSEGQGTGELFF	TGCGCCAGCAGTGAGGGCCAGGGAACCGGGGAGCTGTTTTTT
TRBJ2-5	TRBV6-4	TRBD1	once	CASSARDRSLQETQYF	TGTGCCAGCAGTGCCCGGGACAGGAGCCTCCAAGAGACCCAGTACTTC
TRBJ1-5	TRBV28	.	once	CASPEYRERDVSNQPQHF	TGTGCCAGCCCAGAGTACAGGGAACGTGATGTGAGCAATCAGCCCCAGCATTTT
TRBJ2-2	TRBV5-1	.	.	CASSLAGLNTGELFF	TGCGCCAGCAGCTTAGCAGGGTTAAACACCGGGGAGCTGTTTTTT
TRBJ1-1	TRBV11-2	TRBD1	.	CASSSANDRGIFF	TGTGCCAGCAGCTCGGCAAACGACAGGGGGATTTTCTTT
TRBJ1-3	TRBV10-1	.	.	CASIGTVGVSGNTIYF	TGCGCCAGCATTGGAACCGTAGGAGTCTCTGGAAACACCATATATTTT
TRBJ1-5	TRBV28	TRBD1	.	CASRHGQGDPWPQHF	TGTGCCAGCAGGCACGGACAGGGGGACCCATGGCCCCAGCATTTT
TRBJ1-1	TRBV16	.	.	CASSQLAGGTEAFF	TGTGCCAGCAGCCAATTGGCCGGGGGCACTGAAGCTTTCTTT
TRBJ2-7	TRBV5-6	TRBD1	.	CASTYWDRHYEQYF	TGTGCCAGCACCTACTGGGACAGACACTACGAGCAGTACTTC
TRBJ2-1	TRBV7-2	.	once	CASSLERADEQFF	TGTGCCAGCAGCTTAGAGCGGGCCGATGAGCAGTTCTTC
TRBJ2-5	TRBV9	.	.	CASSESGQETQYF	TGTGCCAGCAGTGAGAGCGGGCAAGAGACCCAGTACTTC
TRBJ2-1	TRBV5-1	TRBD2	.	CASSSRLAGGIYNEQFF	TGCGCCAGCAGCTCTAGACTAGCGGGGGGTATCTACAATGAGCAGTTCTTC
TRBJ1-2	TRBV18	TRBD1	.	CASSPGTGAEYGYTF	TGTGCCAGCTCACCAGGGACAGGGGCCGAATATGGCTACACCTTC
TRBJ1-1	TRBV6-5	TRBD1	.	CASSQDRRRDGAFF	TGTGCCAGCAGTCAGGACAGGAGGAGGGACGGGGCTTTCTTT
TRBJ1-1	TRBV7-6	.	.	CASSLGQVTEAFF	TGTGCCAGCAGCTTAGGACAAGTAACCGAAGCTTTCTTT